The T cell receptor beta chain described here comes from a study of T-cell reconstitution after alpha-beta-depleted transplantation in children. Overall study results and limits: It was newly produced T cells that mostly accounted for T-cell counts and diversity one year after transplant.

The CDR3 totals 13 residues. V shed 3 bases and J 5 bases; nucleotides not matched to a gene: 4. Germline CDR1 GTSNPN, CDR2 SVGIG (reference sequence). Turning to this clonotype: Its antigen is still unknown.

As it was prepared, the TCRbeta library received unique molecular identifiers. TCRdb itself ran the PCR reads through MiXCR, one entry per CDR3 protein. This sample has 200,000 to 250,000 distinct CDR3 sequences; roughly 11% occur once, and the top ten carry under 30%. The receptor was derived from a child younger than two with acute myeloid leukemia, due to receive a stem cell transplant. The chain is built from TRBV30 and TRBJ1-1; 9 nucleotides agree with TRBD1. The sample in question was PBMCs, obtained before TCRalphabeta/CD19-depleted stem cell transplant. DNA of the CDR3: TGTGCCTGGAGAAGACAGGGGGGGACTGAAGCTTTCTTT. This sequence encodes CAWRRQGGTEAFF.